A selection of T cell receptor beta chains follows, all from one sample in a study of regulatory T cells in long-lasting Graves disease. TCRdb re-analysed the multiplex PCR reads in MiXCR, keeping a single row per CDR3 protein. Of over 350,000 distinct CDR3 sequences listed, about 20% were seen once; the top ten hold less than 25%. Sequencing used peripheral blood mononuclear cells (PBMCs), obtained when the disease was refractory, from a patient treated with antithyroid drugs. The receptors here all came from a female donor with Graves disease. Each CDR3 is given with its conserved first and last residue. The D gene is left open where the match is weak. Not every row has a clone size; where given, it reads once, few, many or a size class.

j_call d_call clone_size v_call cdr3_aa cdr3_nt
TRBJ2-5 TRBD2 many TRBV7-2 CASSTGRGSGSWQETQYF TGTGCCAGCAGCACGGGCCGGGGTAGCGGGAGTTGGCAAGAGACCCAGTACTTC
TRBJ2-5 TRBD2 many TRBV12-5 CASGQGLAGRETQYF TGTGCTAGTGGTCAGGGACTAGCGGGACGGGAGACCCAGTACTTC
TRBJ2-7 TRBD2 many TRBV28 CASSQPGLAALEQYF TGTGCCAGCAGCCAACCGGGACTAGCTGCCCTGGAGCAGTACTTC
TRBJ2-7 TRBD2 - TRBV20-1 CSAPYPSGNYEQYF TGCAGTGCCCCTTATCCCAGCGGGAACTACGAGCAGTACTTC
TRBJ1-1 - - TRBV12-5 CASHSGGNTEAFF TGTGCATCACACAGTGGGGGGAACACTGAAGCTTTCTTT
TRBJ2-7 - few TRBV20-1 CSARPQRGPSNEQYF TGCAGTGCTAGGCCTCAGAGGGGACCTAGTAACGAGCAGTACTTC
TRBJ2-5 - few TRBV6-2/TRBV6-3 CASSYSRAGVIEETQYF TGTGCCAGCAGTTACTCGAGGGCAGGGGTAATTGAAGAGACCCAGTACTTC
TRBJ2-7 TRBD2 few TRBV20-1 CSASTTLAGVFYEQYF TGCAGTGCTTCCACGACACTAGCGGGAGTATTTTACGAGCAGTACTTC
TRBJ1-2 - many TRBV13 CASSLPVVSGYTF TGTGCCAGCAGCTTACCAGTTGTGTCTGGCTACACCTTC
TRBJ2-5 TRBD2 many TRBV11-2 CASSSKARLGPGGPNQETQYF TGTGCCAGCAGCTCCAAGGCCCGGTTGGGACCGGGAGGGCCCAACCAAGAGACCCAGTACTTC
TRBJ1-4 - many TRBV20-1 CSAVSGPANEKLFF TGCAGTGCTGTTTCAGGGCCGGCTAATGAAAAACTGTTTTTT
TRBJ2-7 TRBD1 many TRBV30 CAWSLDRGGYEQYF TGTGCCTGGAGTTTGGACAGGGGCGGGTACGAGCAGTACTTC
TRBJ1-1 TRBD1 - TRBV7-2 CATQKKGGGRTEAFF TGTGCCACACAAAAGAAAGGAGGGGGCCGTACTGAAGCTTTCTTT
TRBJ2-7 TRBD1 few TRBV9 CASSRGQHISYEQYF TGTGCCAGCAGCCGGGGACAGCACATATCCTACGAGCAGTACTTC
TRBJ1-1 - few TRBV7-8 CASSPRQAVNTEAFF TGTGCCAGCAGCCCCAGACAGGCGGTGAACACTGAAGCTTTCTTT
TRBJ1-2 TRBD1 - TRBV18 CASSPTQGVGYTF TGTGCCAGCTCACCAACCCAGGGGGTTGGCTACACCTTC
TRBJ2-7 - many TRBV6-1 CASIPGSLYEQYF TGTGCCAGCATTCCAGGGTCTCTCTACGAGCAGTACTTC